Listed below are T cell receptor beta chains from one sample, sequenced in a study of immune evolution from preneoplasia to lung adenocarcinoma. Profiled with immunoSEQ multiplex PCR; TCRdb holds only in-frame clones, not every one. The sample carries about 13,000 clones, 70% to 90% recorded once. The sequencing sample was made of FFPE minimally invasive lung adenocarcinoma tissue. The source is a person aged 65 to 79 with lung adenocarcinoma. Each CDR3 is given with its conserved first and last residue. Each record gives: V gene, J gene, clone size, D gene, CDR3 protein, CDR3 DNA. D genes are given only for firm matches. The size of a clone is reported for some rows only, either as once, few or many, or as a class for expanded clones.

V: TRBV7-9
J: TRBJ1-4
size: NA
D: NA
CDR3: CASSLYRVATNEKLFF
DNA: TGTGCCAGCAGCCTGTACAGGGTTGCAACTAATGAAAAACTGTTTTTT

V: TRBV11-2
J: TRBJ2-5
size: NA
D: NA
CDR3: CASSLQQETQYF
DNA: TGTGCCAGCAGCTTGCAACAAGAGACCCAGTACTTC

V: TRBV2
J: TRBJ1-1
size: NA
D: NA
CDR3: CATSSGNTEAFF
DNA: TGTGCTACCTCCTCAGGGAACACTGAAGCTTTCTTT

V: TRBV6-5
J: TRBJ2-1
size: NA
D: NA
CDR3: CASSFHGASSYNEQFF
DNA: TGTGCCAGCAGTTTCCACGGGGCTAGCTCCTACAATGAGCAGTTCTTC

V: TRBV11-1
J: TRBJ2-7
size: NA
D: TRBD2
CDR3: CASSVTGTSGKGEQYF
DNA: TGTGCCAGCAGCGTCACCGGGACTAGCGGGAAGGGCGAGCAGTACTTC

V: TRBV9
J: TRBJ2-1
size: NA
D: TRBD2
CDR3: CASSGGHLAGGHEQFF
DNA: TGTGCCAGCAGCGGAGGTCATCTAGCGGGAGGTCATGAGCAGTTCTTC

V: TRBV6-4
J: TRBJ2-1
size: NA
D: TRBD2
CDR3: CASSEGTSGGGFF
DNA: TGTGCCAGCAGTGAAGGGACTAGCGGGGGCGGGTTCTTC

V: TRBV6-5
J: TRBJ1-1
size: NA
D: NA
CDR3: CASSYSSRGNTEAFF
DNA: TGTGCCAGCAGTTACTCGAGTCGCGGGAACACTGAAGCTTTCTTT

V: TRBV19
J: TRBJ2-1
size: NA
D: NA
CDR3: CASSFYGGRNEQFF
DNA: TGTGCCAGTAGTTTCTACGGCGGACGGAATGAGCAGTTCTTC

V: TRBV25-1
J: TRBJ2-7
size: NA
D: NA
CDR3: CASTPPGASYEQYF
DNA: TGTGCCAGCACCCCCCCAGGGGCCTCCTACGAGCAGTACTTC

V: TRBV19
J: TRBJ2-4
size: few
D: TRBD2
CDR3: CASGQLGGRGKNIQYF
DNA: TGTGCCAGTGGGCAGTTAGGTGGGAGGGGCAAAAACATTCAGTACTTC

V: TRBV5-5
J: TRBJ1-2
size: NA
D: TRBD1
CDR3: CASSLEWTGIGGYTF
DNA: TGTGCCAGCAGCTTGGAATGGACAGGGATTGGTGGCTACACCTTC

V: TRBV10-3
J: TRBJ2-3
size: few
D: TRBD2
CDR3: CAISASGGGADTQYF
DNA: TGTGCCATCAGTGCTTCCGGGGGAGGGGCAGATACGCAGTATTTT

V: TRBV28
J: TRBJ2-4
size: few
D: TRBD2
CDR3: CASSPRTSGKGGIQYF
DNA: TGTGCCAGCAGCCCGCGGACTAGCGGGAAAGGGGGCATTCAGTACTTC

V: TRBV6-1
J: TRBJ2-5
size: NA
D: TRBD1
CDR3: CASSVDRADTETQYF
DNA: TGTGCCAGCAGTGTCGACAGGGCGGATACAGAGACCCAGTACTTC

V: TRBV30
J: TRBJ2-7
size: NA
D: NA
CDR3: CAWSLAGTTGQYF
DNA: TGTGCCTGGAGTCTGGCAGGGACAACCGGGCAGTACTTC

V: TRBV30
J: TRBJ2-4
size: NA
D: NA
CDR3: CAWEDKLVAKNIQYF
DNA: TGTGCCTGGGAAGATAAGTTGGTCGCCAAAAACATTCAGTACTTC

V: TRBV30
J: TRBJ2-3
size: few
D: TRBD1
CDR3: CAWVTGKLMRTDTQYF
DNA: TGTGCCTGGGTGACAGGGAAGCTAATGAGGACAGATACGCAGTATTTT

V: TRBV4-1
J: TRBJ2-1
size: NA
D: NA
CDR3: CASSQELGGLGNEQFF
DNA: TGCGCCAGCAGCCAGGAATTGGGCGGTCTTGGGAATGAGCAGTTCTTC

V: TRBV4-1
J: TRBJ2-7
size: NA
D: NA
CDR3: CASSRLESYEQYF
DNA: TGCGCCAGCAGCCGCCTGGAGAGCTACGAGCAGTACTTC

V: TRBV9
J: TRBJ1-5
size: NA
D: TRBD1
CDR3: CASSAAGQLNQPQHF
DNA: TGTGCCAGCAGCGCCGCGGGACAGCTCAATCAGCCCCAGCATTTT

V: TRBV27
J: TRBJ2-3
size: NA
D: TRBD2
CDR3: CASSLLAEEGSTDTQYF
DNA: TGTGCCAGCAGTCTCCTAGCGGAGGAGGGAAGCACAGATACGCAGTATTTT

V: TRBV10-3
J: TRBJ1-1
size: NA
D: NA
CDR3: CAISAGYEAFF
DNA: TGTGCCATCAGTGCCGGATATGAAGCTTTCTTT

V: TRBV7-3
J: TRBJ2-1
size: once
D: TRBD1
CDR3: CASSLGTDTNNEQFF
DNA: TGTGCCAGCAGCCTGGGGACAGATACAAACAATGAGCAGTTCTTC

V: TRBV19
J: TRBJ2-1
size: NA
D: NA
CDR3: CASSLTGSSSYNEQFF
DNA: TGTGCCAGTAGTTTGACCGGCTCGAGCTCCTACAATGAGCAGTTCTTC

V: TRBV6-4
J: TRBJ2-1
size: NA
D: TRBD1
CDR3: CASRATGPDNEQFF
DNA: TGTGCCAGCCGCGCGACAGGGCCGGACAATGAGCAGTTCTTC

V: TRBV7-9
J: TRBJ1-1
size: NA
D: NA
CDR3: CASSFNRDTEAFF
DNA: TGTGCCAGCAGCTTTAACAGGGACACTGAAGCTTTCTTT

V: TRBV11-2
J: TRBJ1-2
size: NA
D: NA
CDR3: CASSPQGDYGYTF
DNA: TGTGCCAGCAGTCCTCAGGGAGACTATGGCTACACCTTC

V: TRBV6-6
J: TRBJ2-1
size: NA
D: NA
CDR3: CASSYERKGQFF
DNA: TGTGCCAGCAGTTACGAAAGGAAAGGGCAGTTCTTC

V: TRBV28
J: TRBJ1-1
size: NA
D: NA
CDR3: CASSLLGRHEAFF
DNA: TGTGCCAGCAGTTTACTCGGCCGACATGAAGCTTTCTTT

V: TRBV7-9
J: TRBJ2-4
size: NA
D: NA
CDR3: CASRPGHGNIQYF
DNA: TGTGCCAGCAGGCCGGGACATGGGAACATTCAGTACTTC

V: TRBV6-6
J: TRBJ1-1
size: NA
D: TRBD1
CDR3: CASSYGTGKAFF
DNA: TGTGCCAGCAGTTACGGGACAGGAAAAGCTTTCTTT

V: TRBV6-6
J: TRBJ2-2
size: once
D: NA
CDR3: CASSPVTGELFF
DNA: TGTGCCAGCAGCCCTGTAACCGGGGAGCTGTTTTTT

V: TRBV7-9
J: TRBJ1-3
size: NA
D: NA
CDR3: CASSYDQGNTIYF
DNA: TGTGCCAGCAGCTACGACCAAGGAAACACCATATATTTT

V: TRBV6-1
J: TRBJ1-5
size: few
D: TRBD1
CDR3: CASSEGQEGGQPQHF
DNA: TGTGCCAGCAGTGAGGGACAGGAGGGTGGTCAGCCCCAGCATTTT

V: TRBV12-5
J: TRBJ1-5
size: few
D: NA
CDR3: CASAKGGKDQPQHF
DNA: TGTGCTAGTGCTAAGGGGGGGAAGGATCAGCCCCAGCATTTT

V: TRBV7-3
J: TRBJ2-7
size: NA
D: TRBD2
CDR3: CASSLDVTSGGEQYF
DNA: TGTGCCAGCAGCTTAGATGTCACTAGCGGGGGCGAGCAGTACTTC

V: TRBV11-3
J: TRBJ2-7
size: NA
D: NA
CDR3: CASSRTLASEQYF
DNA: TGTGCCAGCAGTCGGACCCTTGCTAGCGAGCAGTACTTC

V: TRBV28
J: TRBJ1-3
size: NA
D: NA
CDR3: CASSFSPIVSGNTIYF
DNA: TGTGCCAGCAGTTTTTCTCCGATTGTTTCTGGAAACACCATATATTTT

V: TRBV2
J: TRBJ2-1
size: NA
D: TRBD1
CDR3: CASNDGQGALKEFF
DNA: TGTGCCAGCAATGACGGACAGGGGGCTTTAAAGGAGTTCTTC

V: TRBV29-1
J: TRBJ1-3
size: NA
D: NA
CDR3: CSVSSGNTIYF
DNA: TGCAGTGTGAGCTCTGGAAACACCATATATTTT